Reported below is one T cell receptor (beta chain). This sample was taken from a study of blood T cell repertoires in COVID-19. Produced via immunoSEQ multiplex PCR; TCRdb's table is partial and in-frame only. The sample lists 250,000 to 400,000 clones; 89% were seen once. Adults between about 18 and 89 years of age took part from some 25 US areas. Participant-given clinical history determined each cohort assignment. This CDR3 is 14 amino acids long. V dropped 3 bases and J dropped 6 bases, with 13 bases sitting between them. Germline CDR1 MDHEN, CDR2 SYDVKM. The TCR comes from a man between 60 and 75 years old who had recovered from COVID-19. The J gene is TRBJ2-3, the V gene TRBV28, with a possible D match to TRBD1 (5 bases). Sequencing was carried out using PBMCs or T cells enriched from blood (not recorded which). The DNA for the CDR3 is TGTGCCAGCAGTTTCAAAGGGCCAGGGGATACGCAGTATTTT. It translates to CASSFKGPGDTQYF.